Listed here are 11 T cell receptor beta chains from one sample, sequenced in a study of control samples from healthy donors and cancer patients. Using immunoSEQ multiplex PCR, the repertoire was profiled, and TCRdb retains in-frame clones only, with some absent. Among some 120,000 clones listed, about 95% were seen once. Sequenced sample: blood. The receptors were gathered from a man aged 25 to 40 in good health.

Note on this clone: An end of the junction differs from the germline gene, which may be a read error. V is TRBV2 and J is TRBJ2-7; tentatively, D is TRBD1 (5 bases). The CDR3 extends over 13 amino acids. The germline V gene has CDR1 SNHLY and CDR2 FYNNEI. In nucleotides, the CDR3 is TGTGCCAGCAGCGAAGAGACAGAGGACGAGCAGTACTTC. As protein: CASSEETEDEQYF.

The V call is TRBV2, the J call TRBJ1-1; D unresolved. Per germline, CDR1 SNHLY and CDR2 FYNNEI. Deletions cut 3 bases from V and 1 base from J, with 9 bases between. This CDR3 has 14 residues. The CDR3 sequence: CASSDGRRNTEAFF. The CDR3 coding sequence is TGTGCCAGCAGTGATGGTCGGAGGAACACTGAAGCTTTCTTT.

This clone appeared a single time. The V and J genes are TRBV19 and TRBJ1-1, with a weak D call TRBD1 (6 bases). The CDR3 has 14 residues. V was trimmed by 3 bases and J by 4 bases, leaving 12 bases between them. CDR1 and CDR2 from the germline V gene are LNHDA and SQIVND (reference sequence). The CDR3 DNA reads TGTGCCAGTAGTATGGGAACAGGGCGCACTGAAGCTTTCTTT. Its translation: CASSMGTGRTEAFF.

Points on this clone: Other DNA sequences within the sample encode an identical CDR3. The rearrangement links TRBV12-3 or TRBV12-4 to TRBJ1-2; no definite D call. V lost 3 bases, J lost 7 bases, and 6 bases lay in between. The CDR3 is made up of 11 amino acids. The CDR3 here is CASSLDGGYTF. CDR3 in DNA: TGTGCCAGCAGTTTGGACGGTGGCTACACCTTC.

This chain joins TRBV3-1 (or the pseudogene TRBV3-2) and TRBJ2-5, with TRBD2 matching 8 bases. Trimming cost V 2 bases and J 5 bases; bases outside gene matches: 7. The CDR3 has 15 residues. Germline CDR1 LGHDT, CDR2 YNNKEL (reference sequence). The CDR3 sequence is CASSQSGGAIETQYF. CDR3 in DNA: TGTGCCAGCAGCCAATCCGGGGGGGCCATTGAGACCCAGTACTTC.

The gene calls are TRBV28 and TRBJ1-4; tentative D call: TRBD1 (5 bases). The CDR3 runs to 20 residues. Trimming stripped 3 bases from V and 5 bases from J, with 28 bases between. From germline, CDR1 is MDHEN and CDR2 SYDVKM. The CDR3 nucleotides read TGTGCCAGCAGTTTGGGGGGTTTGAAGACAGTTCTGAGCTCCAATGAAAAACTGTTTTTT. This encodes CASSLGGLKTVLSSNEKLFF.

The chain recombines TRBV19 with TRBJ1-2, with D unclear. The CDR3 runs to 13 residues. V lost 7 bases and J lost 0, with 9 bases in between. The germline gives CDR1 LNHDA, CDR2 SQIVND (reference sequence). For the CDR3, the DNA is TGTGCCAGTAACCCTGGGTCTAACTATGGCTACACCTTC. This codes for CASNPGSNYGYTF. The full variable domain, rest sourced from reference TRBV19 and TRBJ1-2, is DGGITQSPKYLFRKEGQNVTLSCEQNLNHDAMYWYRQDPGQGLRLIYYSQIVNDFQKGDIAEGYSVSREKKESFPLTVTSAQKNPTAFYLCASNPGSNYGYTFGSGTRLTVV.

This chain joins TRBV7-2 and TRBJ2-7; D ambiguous. The germline V and J ends were trimmed by 4 bases and 5 bases, with 12 bases remaining between them. The CDR3 covers 13 residues. Germline assignment: CDR1 SGHTA and CDR2 FQGNSA. The CDR3 sequence is CASSSYTQNEQYF. DNA for the CDR3: TGTGCCAGCAGCTCCTATACTCAGAACGAGCAGTACTTC.

J is TRBJ2-1 and V is TRBV5-4; 12 bases map to TRBD2. The CDR3 is made up of 18 amino acids. Germline-derived CDR1 and CDR2 are SGHNT and YYREEE (reference sequence). Losses at the gene ends were 4 bases for V and 0 bases for J; bases not matched to a gene: 8. CDR3 in amino acids: CASSPLTSGGLSYNEQFF. In nucleotides, the CDR3 is TGTGCCAGCAGCCCCCTGACTAGCGGGGGCCTCTCCTACAATGAGCAGTTCTTC.

This clone was detected only once. Other DNA sequences from this sample encode an identical CDR3 as well. The rearrangement links TRBV5-4 to TRBJ2-2; no reliable D call. CDR1 is SGHNT and CDR2 is YYREEE in the germline V gene (reference sequence). The CDR3 is made up of 12 amino acids. Trimming pared 0 bases from V and 5 bases from J, leaving 2 bases between. DNA of the CDR3: TGTGCCAGCAGCTTGGATACCGGGGAGCTGTTTTTT. Protein sequence: CASSLDTGELFF.

The chain couples TRBV27 to TRBJ2-5; D gene ambiguous. V lost 5 bases to trimming and J lost 5 bases, with 9 bases between them. Germline V lookup: CDR1 MNHEY, CDR2 SMNVEV (reference sequence). The CDR3 covers 12 residues. The CDR3 nucleotides read TGTGCCAGCAGTGCCCCCTCGGAGACCCAGTACTTC. Protein: CASSAPSETQYF.